This record looks at one TCR beta chain sequence and its context. The antigen is unknown. PCR primers comprised 60 Vbeta and 13 Jbeta primers. TCRdb's copy holds only in-frame clones and misses some; the assay was immunoSEQ multiplex PCR. The sample lists about 190,000 clones, approximately 70% occurring once. CDR3 length: 14 amino acids. Trimming cost V 10 bases and J 5 bases; bases outside gene matches: 12. CDR1 is LNHDA and CDR2 is SQIVND in the germline V gene (reference sequence). This entry is derived from a study of cytomegalovirus exposure and HLA in healthy donors. Study-level findings and limits: Among TCR beta chains of equal frequency, HLA-associated ones were more clonally expanded in a later analysis. Reportedly, a later analysis found an Asian-associated ancestry cluster had fewer N-insertions than the roughly 700-donor mean. Segments of the TCR beta V type were, in most cases, productive about 87% or about 30% of the time in an earlier analysis.

This chain connects TRBV19 to TRBJ2-7, with 9 bases identical to TRBD1. The sample taken for sequencing was PBMCs. This TCR was recovered from a woman aged 25-40 years in good health and CMV-seronegative. The CDR3 reads CATQPTGGIDEQYF. CDR3 nucleotides: TGTGCCACCCAACCGACAGGGGGTATCGACGAGCAGTACTTC.